This T cell receptor (beta chain) was sequenced for a study of T cell responses to AZD1222 COVID-19 vaccine. Study-wide results and caveats: Clonal diversity was possibly underestimated, and the donors were mostly white British, with more females.

This table comes from immunoSEQ multiplex PCR, and its TCRdb copy is limited to in-frame clones, with some not included. The repertoire consists of about 220,000 clones, with under 95% occurring once and the leading ten covering roughly 1%. Germline CDR1 reads LGHNA; CDR2 reads YNFKEQ. This CDR3 comprises 15 residues. Trimming left V 1 base short and J 2 bases short, with 12 bases between. This clone was seen a few times. The antigen is undetermined. This receptor was identified in an adult in good health. Here the sequenced sample was peripheral blood, taken on day 0 of MenACWY control vaccination. The genes are TRBV4-2 and TRBJ2-7; no firm D call. CDR3 loop: CASSQAQTRAYEQYF. CDR3 sequence (DNA): TGTGCCAGCAGCCAAGCGCAGACTCGAGCCTACGAGCAGTACTTC.